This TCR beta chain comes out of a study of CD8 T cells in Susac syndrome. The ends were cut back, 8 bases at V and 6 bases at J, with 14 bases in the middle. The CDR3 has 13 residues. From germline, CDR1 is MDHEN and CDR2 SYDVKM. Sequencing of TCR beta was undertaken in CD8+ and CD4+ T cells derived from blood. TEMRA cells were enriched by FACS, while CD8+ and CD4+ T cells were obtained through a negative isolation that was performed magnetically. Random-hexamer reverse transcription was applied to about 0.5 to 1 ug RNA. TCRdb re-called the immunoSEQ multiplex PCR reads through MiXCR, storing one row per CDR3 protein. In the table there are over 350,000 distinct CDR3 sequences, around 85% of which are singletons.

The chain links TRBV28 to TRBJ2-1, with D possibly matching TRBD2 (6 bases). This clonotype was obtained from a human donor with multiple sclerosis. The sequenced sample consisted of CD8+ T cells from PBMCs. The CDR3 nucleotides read TGTGCCAGCGCAGCCTGGAGGGGCAATGAGCAGTTCTTC. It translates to CASAAWRGNEQFF.